These 25 T cell receptor beta chains were all obtained from the same sample, sequenced in a study of blood T cell repertoires in COVID-19 (dated by TCRdb to between 2020 and 2021). The receptor library was made with the immunoSEQ multiplex PCR assay. This immuneACCESS table, as held by TCRdb, lists in-frame sequences with V and J called but not all clones. Of the missing ones, under half trace to an unresolved V gene in checked studies; the others have no known cause. For this sample the table gives tens of thousands of clones, of which less than 80% were detected only once. Of the sample, more than 7.5% is held by the ten largest clones. Source material: peripheral blood. These receptors all stem from a human donor in a cohort sampled during active COVID-19.

This clone was seen once. The chain carries TRBV19 and TRBJ1-2, with D unresolved. CDR3 length: 14 amino acids. Germline CDR1 and CDR2: LNHDA and SQIVND (reference sequence). Trimming took 3 bases from V and 8 from J, leaving 16 bases between them. CDR3 in amino acids: CASSIYSEGSGYTF. The CDR3 DNA follows: TGTGCCAGTAGTATTTATAGCGAAGGAAGCGGCTACACCTTC.

The chain employs TRBV4-2 and TRBJ2-2, with 8 nucleotides matching TRBD1. Germline trimming cut 3 bases from V and 7 bases from J; bases unmatched to any gene: 13. The CDR3 spans 17 residues. Per germline, CDR1 LGHNA and CDR2 YNFKEQ. The CDR3 DNA is TGTGCCAGCAGCCAGGTCCCCCCGGGACAGGTCCACGGGGAGCTGTTTTTT. Encoded protein: CASSQVPPGQVHGELFF.

V and J are TRBV4-2 and TRBJ1-4, with 9 bases fitting TRBD1. The CDR3 runs to 16 residues. Germline assignment: CDR1 LGHNA and CDR2 YNFKEQ. With V trimmed by 0 bases and J by 5 bases, 4 bases remained unmatched. The CDR3 spells CASSQESGTGNEKLFF. In DNA, the CDR3 is TGTGCCAGCAGCCAAGAAAGCGGGACAGGGAATGAAAAACTGTTTTTT.

The J gene is TRBJ2-1, the V gene TRBV11-2, with 14 bases fitting TRBD2. Germline V gives CDR1 SGHAT, CDR2 FQNNGV. V gave up 5 bases and J gave up 9 bases; unmatched junction bases: 3. The CDR3 has 14 residues. The CDR3 sequence: CASSRTSGGPEQFF. In nucleotides, the CDR3 is TGTGCCAGCAGCAGGACTAGCGGGGGGCCTGAGCAGTTCTTC.

This chain uses TRBV27 with TRBJ2-7; possible D gene TRBD2, 5 bases. CDR1 and CDR2 from the germline V gene are MNHEY and SMNVEV (reference sequence). V shed 4 bases and J shed 3 bases, with 16 bases lying between them. The CDR3 length is 15 residues. CDR3 DNA sequence: TGTGCCAGCAGTTCAAATTCCTTCGGGGACTACGAGCAGTACTTC. Translated: CASSSNSFGDYEQYF.

The chain carries TRBV10-3 and TRBJ1-3; 7 positions agree with TRBD1. V dropped 8 bases and J dropped 0; count of bases not matched to a gene: 1. The germline V gene encodes CDR1 ENHRY and CDR2 SYGVKD. The CDR3 is 13 amino acids. DNA of the CDR3: TGTGCCATCCGGGACAGCTCTGGAAACACCATATATTTT. Translating it yields CAIRDSSGNTIYF.

The chain carries TRBV28 and TRBJ1-1; D is unresolved. Trimming removed 9 bases from V and 11 bases from J, with 7 bases in between. The CDR3 consists of 8 residues. Looked up from germline, CDR1 is MDHEN and CDR2 is SYDVKM. The CDR3 DNA is TGTGCCAGTGGGGAGGCTTTCTTT. This encodes CASGEAFF.

The rearrangement joins TRBV28 to TRBJ2-7; no clear D. Trimming stripped 2 bases from V and 7 bases from J, with 18 bases between. CDR1 and CDR2 (germline): MDHEN, SYDVKM. CDR3 length: 15 amino acids. CDR3 bases: TGTGCCAGCAGTTTAACGCCCTACAGACCTACAGAGCAGTACTTC. Translating it yields CASSLTPYRPTEQYF.

The chain is built from TRBV6-2 or TRBV6-3 and TRBJ2-1, with TRBD1 identical over 10 bases. This CDR3 is built from 16 residues. Looked up from germline, CDR1 is MNHEY and CDR2 is SVGEGT. The trim removed 1 base at V and 3 bases at J, leaving 3 bases unmatched. CDR3 residues: CASSYLGDRGYNEQFF. In nucleotides, the CDR3 is TGTGCCAGCAGTTACTTGGGGGACAGGGGCTACAATGAGCAGTTCTTC.

The V and J genes are TRBV6-4 and TRBJ2-3, with 7 bases matching TRBD1. The CDR3 has 14 residues. Germline trimming cut 8 bases from V and 2 bases from J; bases unmatched to any gene: 7. Germline lookup yields CDR1 MRHNA and CDR2 SNTAGT. CDR3 protein: CASGETGHTDTQYF. CDR3 bases: TGTGCCAGCGGGGAGACAGGGCACACAGATACGCAGTATTTT.

V usage is TRBV6-6 and J usage is TRBJ2-3; D is undetermined. CDR1 MNHNY and CDR2 SVGAGI come from the germline V gene (reference sequence). Between the trimmed V and J ends, which lost 6 bases and 2 bases, there was a span of 18 bases. The CDR3 covers 16 residues. The CDR3 here is CASRHTSVAYTDTQYF. The CDR3 DNA is TGTGCCAGCAGGCATACCTCGGTAGCCTACACAGATACGCAGTATTTT.

The J gene is TRBJ2-1, the V gene TRBV5-6, with TRBD2 matching 12 bases. The CDR3 sequence is 19 residues long. Per germline, CDR1 SGHDT and CDR2 YYEEEE. J was trimmed by 0 bases and V by 1 base; bases with no gene match: 8. CDR3 in DNA: TGTGCCAGCAGCTTGCCTCTAGCGGGAGGGGAGAGCTCCTACAATGAGCAGTTCTTC. This translates into CASSLPLAGGESSYNEQFF.

V gene TRBV5-6 combines with J gene TRBJ2-1, with 8 bases matching TRBD1. CDR1 is SGHDT, CDR2 YYEEEE, per germline. V lost 2 bases and J lost 5; bases outside the gene matches: 6. The CDR3 sequence is 15 residues long. CDR3 loop: CASSFGDRGDNEQFF. CDR3 bases: TGTGCCAGCAGCTTTGGTGACAGGGGAGACAATGAGCAGTTCTTC.

This clone has more than one count but fewer than ten. The chain is built from TRBV18 and TRBJ2-4; D is uncertain. Trimming removed 0 bases at V and 4 bases at J, with 4 bases between. In germline, CDR1 is KGHSH, CDR2 LQKENI. The CDR3 sequence is 13 residues long. CDR3 sequence (DNA): TGTGCCAGCTCACCACCGTCTAAAAACATTCAGTACTTC. Protein: CASSPPSKNIQYF.

The CDR3 is CASSLGWSSGANVLTF. DNA for the CDR3: TGCGCCAGCAGCTTGGGGTGGAGCTCTGGGGCCAACGTCCTGACTTTC. V is TRBV5-1 and J is TRBJ2-6; D remains unclear. Germline-derived CDR1 and CDR2 are SGHRS and YFSETQ. The CDR3 length is 16 residues. V dropped 0 bases and J dropped 0 bases, with 7 bases sitting between them.

DNA for the CDR3: TGTGCCAGCAGCTTAAGATATGGTACGCAGGGTGGAGCAGATACGCAGTATTTT. Its protein product is CASSLRYGTQGGADTQYF. V and J are TRBV7-2 and TRBJ2-3; D might be TRBD1 (5 bases). Trimming left V 2 bases short and J 4 bases short, with 22 bases between. The CDR3 spans 18 residues. Germline CDR1 and CDR2: SGHTA and FQGNSA. Supplemented by reference TRBV7-2 and TRBJ2-3, the full variable domain reads GAGVSQSPSNKVTEKGKDVELRCDPISGHTALYWYRQSLGQGLEFLIYFQGNSAPDKSGLPSDRFSAERTGGSVSTLTIQRTQQEDSAVYLCASSLRYGTQGGADTQYFGPGTRLTVL.

The genes are TRBV28 and TRBJ2-3, with 10 bases matching TRBD2. The CDR3 contains 15 residues. V lost 3 bases to trimming and J lost 7 bases; unmatched junction nucleotides: 7. Germline V gene data show CDR1 as MDHEN and CDR2 as SYDVKM. As DNA, the CDR3 is TGTGCCAGCAGTTTGCTAGCGGGAGTGCCTTATACGCAGTATTTT. This translates into CASSLLAGVPYTQYF.

The CDR3 sequence is CASSSPGTVNTGELFF. The CDR3 DNA sequence: TGTGCCAGCAGCTCCCCCGGGACTGTCAACACCGGGGAGCTGTTTTTT. The chain links TRBV5-4 to TRBJ2-2; possibly TRBD2 for D (6 bases). The CDR3 runs 16 residues. CDR1 and CDR2 (germline): SGHNT, YYREEE (reference sequence). Trimming took off 3 bases at V and 2 bases at J, with 14 bases between the two ends.

The CDR3 loop reads CASSVLRQNIILGTQYF. CDR3 nucleotides: TGCGCCAGCAGCGTACTACGACAGAATATCATTCTGGGTACGCAGTATTTT. V usage is TRBV5-1 and J usage is TRBJ2-3, with a weak D call TRBD1 (5 bases). Per the germline V gene, CDR1 is SGHRS and CDR2 is YFSETQ. Deletions cut 4 bases from V and 8 bases from J, with 26 bases between. The CDR3 spans 17 residues.

V and J are TRBV7-9 and TRBJ2-2; possibly TRBD2 for D (5 bases). The germline CDR1 and CDR2 sequences are SEHNR and FQNEAQ (reference sequence). The CDR3 runs to 13 residues. Trimming took 5 bases from V and 5 from J, leaving 9 bases between them. CDR3 DNA sequence: TGTGCCAGCAGCCAAAGCGGTACCGGGGAGCTGTTTTTT. Its protein product is CASSQSGTGELFF.

V gene TRBV28 combines with J gene TRBJ2-7; 8 bases are a match to TRBD1. With V trimmed by 7 bases and J by 3 bases, 20 bases remained unmatched. This CDR3 comprises 18 residues. Germline V gives CDR1 MDHEN, CDR2 SYDVKM. CDR3 amino acids: CASNQGTGGPLVGYEQYF. CDR3 bases: TGTGCCAGCAATCAAGGGACAGGCGGGCCTCTTGTTGGCTACGAGCAGTACTTC.

The chain links TRBV27 to TRBJ2-4; 12 bases are a match to TRBD2. This CDR3 comprises 16 residues. Losses at the gene ends were 5 bases for V and 4 bases for J; bases not matched to a gene: 6. Germline V gene sequence: CDR1 MNHEY, CDR2 SMNVEV (reference sequence). CDR3 in DNA: TGTGCCAGCAGTCCCTCCGGGACTAGCGGGAAAAACATTCAGTACTTC. It codes for CASSPSGTSGKNIQYF.

This clone was detected a few times. This chain uses TRBV7-9 with TRBJ2-2; possibly TRBD2 for D (5 bases). CDR3 length: 11 amino acids. Germline CDR1 and CDR2: SEHNR and FQNEAQ (reference sequence). V was shortened by 11 bases and J by 5 bases, with 9 bases between the two germline ends. The chain's CDR3 is CAGTRTGELFF. DNA of the CDR3: TGTGCCGGAACTAGGACCGGGGAGCTGTTTTTT.

The rearrangement links TRBV29-1 to TRBJ2-3; D not certain. Trimming pared 7 bases from V and 2 bases from J, leaving 4 bases between. The CDR3 extends over 10 amino acids. Germline-derived CDR1 and CDR2 are SQVTM and ANQGSEA. The CDR3 nucleotides read TGCAGCGGCGCCACAGATACGCAGTATTTT. This gives the protein CSGATDTQYF.

This chain links TRBV7-2 with TRBJ1-3; D not resolved. The V gene lost 3 bases and the J gene lost 3 bases, with 12 bases spanning the gap. Germline V lookup: CDR1 SGHTA, CDR2 FQGNSA. The CDR3 spans 15 residues. Here the CDR3 reads CASSFSRVGGNTIYF. The CDR3, as DNA: TGTGCCAGCAGCTTTTCTCGGGTGGGTGGAAACACCATATATTTT.